Below, one T cell receptor beta chain is given with its context. A much bigger clone sits one base away, suggesting this may be a read error. It is likely a read error, because the conserved phenylalanine at the end of the CDR3 is missing. Germline CDR1 is DFQATT and CDR2 is SNEGSKA (reference sequence). V was cut by 5 bases and J by 0 bases, with 12 bases left in between. CDR3 length equals 14 residues. Each CDR3 protein is one row after TCRdb ran MiXCR on the PCR reads. This repertoire shows about 97,000 distinct CDR3 sequences, roughly 24% found once; its top ten account for 0.94%. The data derive from a study of molecular identifiers for immune sequencing clone quantification. Naive CD8 sequencing libraries were generated from roughly 20,000 to 1,000,000 sorted cells, with 10%, 30% or 50% RNA as input.

Material: naive CD8+ T cells from blood, with Jurkat cell RNA spiked in. Subset noted: FACS-sorted CD8+CD4-CCR7+CD45RA+ naive T cells. This chain connects TRBV20-1 to TRBJ2-3; D unresolved. The receptor was derived from a human donor in good health. Some libraries in this study had Jurkat cell RNA spiked in. DNA of the CDR3: TGCAGTGCTCCTACAGAATCTAGCACAGATACGCAGTATTCT. Translating gives CSAPTESSTDTQYS.